A single sample gave rise to the 17 T cell receptor beta chains below, sequenced in a study of T cells in Graves' hyperthyroidism and ophthalmopathy. The investigators amplified TCR beta CDR3 regions from RNA transcripts. The HTBI primer set served for first-round RT-PCR of the TCR CDR3. MiXCR, run by TCRdb on the multiplex PCR reads, gives a single entry per CDR3 protein. The data hold 600,000 to 900,000 distinct CDR3 sequences, with around 17% observed a single time. What was sequenced was blood. These receptors all come from a man aged 18-30 years with Graves' hyperthyroidism.

The chain uses TRBV28 and TRBJ2-5; 8 bases map to TRBD2. This CDR3 spans 14 amino acids. J lost 5 bases, V lost 4 bases, and 6 bases had no gene match. The V gene's germline CDR1 is MDHEN and CDR2 SYDVKM. The CDR3 here is CASSSTGGPETQYF. CDR3 nucleotide sequence: TGTGCCAGCAGTTCTACGGGAGGGCCGGAGACCCAGTACTTC.

This sequence joins TRBV7-8 and TRBJ2-5; D ambiguous. Trimming stripped 4 bases from V and 3 bases from J, with 24 bases between. The CDR3 is 18 amino acids. Germline V gene lookup returns CDR1 SGHVS and CDR2 FQNEAQ. Here the CDR3 reads CASSSSTHITLRKETQYF. Here the CDR3 DNA reads TGTGCCAGCAGCTCCTCCACACATATAACCCTCAGGAAAGAGACCCAGTACTTC.

This clonotype appeared many times. CDR3: CASSHPRDSSYNEQFF. In nucleotides, the CDR3 is TGTGCCAGCAGCCACCCCCGGGACAGCTCCTACAATGAGCAGTTCTTC. This sequence joins TRBV7-9 and TRBJ2-1, with 7 bases fitting TRBD1. CDR3 size: 16 residues. Losses at the gene ends were 5 bases for V and 0 bases for J; bases not matched to a gene: 7. Germline lookup yields CDR1 SEHNR and CDR2 FQNEAQ (reference sequence).

This clonotype was seen repeatedly, ten times or more. V gene TRBV7-9 combines with J gene TRBJ2-5; possible D gene TRBD2, 6 bases. Germline V gene data show CDR1 as SEHNR and CDR2 as FQNEAQ (reference sequence). The ends were cut back, 5 bases at V and 1 base at J, with 17 bases in the middle. The CDR3 runs 16 residues. CDR3 sequence reads: CASSVHSGLLQETQYF. CDR3 nucleotide sequence: TGTGCCAGCAGCGTACACTCGGGACTCCTCCAAGAGACCCAGTACTTC.

This clonotype was recorded at least ten times. The chain joins TRBV28 to TRBJ1-5; D gene uncertain. Trimming removed 6 bases from V and 3 bases from J, with 12 bases in between. The CDR3 spans 14 residues. Germline V gene lookup returns CDR1 MDHEN and CDR2 SYDVKM. The CDR3 loop is CASRLGLPNQPQHF. CDR3 nucleotide sequence: TGTGCCAGCAGATTAGGACTGCCCAATCAGCCCCAGCATTTT.

In this sample, this clonotype turned up many times. The CDR3 nucleotides read TGTGCCAGCAGAGGGGAATGGGGCACTGAAGCTTTCTTT. Amino acids: CASRGEWGTEAFF. This sequence joins TRBV7-8 and TRBJ1-1; D possibly corresponds to TRBD1 (5 bases). V lost 6 bases and J lost 4, with 12 bases in between. The CDR3 has 13 residues. Germline CDR1 is SGHVS and CDR2 is FQNEAQ.

The chain employs TRBV29-1 and TRBJ1-1; D unclear. Trimming left V 0 bases short and J 3 bases short, with 20 bases between. CDR3 size: 17 residues. The germline V gene encodes CDR1 SQVTM and CDR2 ANQGSEA. The CDR3: CSVEDQFVGPSYTEAFF. CDR3 in DNA: TGCAGCGTTGAAGATCAGTTTGTAGGACCGAGTTACACTGAAGCTTTCTTT.

This clonotype was counted many times. The chain couples TRBV12-3 or TRBV12-4 to TRBJ2-6, with D perhaps given as TRBD1 or TRBD2 (5 bases each). The CDR3 has 15 amino acids. V lost 8 bases, J lost 3 bases, and 14 bases lay in between. CDR3 sequence: CASAAGALGANVLTF. For the CDR3, the DNA is TGTGCCAGCGCCGCCGGGGCCCTTGGGGCCAACGTCCTGACTTTC.

This clonotype was seen a handful of times. J is TRBJ2-2 and V is TRBV4-2; no clear D. Germline CDR1 is LGHNA and CDR2 is YNFKEQ. CDR3 length equals 16 residues. The V gene lost 0 bases and the J gene lost 0 bases, with 8 bases spanning the gap. The CDR3 DNA reads as TGTGCCAGCAGCCAAGAGAGGAGCCCGAACACCGGGGAGCTGTTTTTT. Translating gives CASSQERSPNTGELFF.

At least ten counts were recorded for this clonotype. The chain links TRBV18 to TRBJ2-3; TRBD1 matches 8 bases. The CDR3 runs to 15 residues. Germline V gives CDR1 KGHSH, CDR2 LQKENI. The J segment lost 6 bases and the V segment lost 3 bases, leaving 8 bases of the junction unmatched. This CDR3 reads CASSPATGAGDTQYF. The CDR3 nucleotides read TGTGCCAGCTCACCGGCGACAGGGGCCGGTGATACGCAGTATTTT.

This chain connects TRBV19 to TRBJ2-7, with TRBD1 matching over 10 bases. Trimming took 6 bases from V and 4 from J; bases not matched to a gene: 9. There are 15 residues in the CDR3. Germline values: CDR1 LNHDA, CDR2 SQIVND (reference sequence). CDR3 sequence: CASSPGTGAVYEQYF. The CDR3 region has the DNA TGTGCCAGTAGCCCTGGGACAGGGGCTGTGTACGAGCAGTACTTC.

This clonotype was counted ten times or more. The chain joins TRBV20-1 to TRBJ2-3, with TRBD2 matching 9 bases. The CDR3 runs to 15 residues. Per germline, CDR1 DFQATT and CDR2 SNEGSKA (reference sequence). With 3 bases clipped from V and 2 bases from J, the junction kept 6 bases outside the gene matches. The chain's CDR3 is CSARPTSGHTDTQYF. CDR3 nucleotides: TGCAGTGCTAGGCCGACTAGCGGACACACAGATACGCAGTATTTT.

As concerns this clonotype: At one end, the junction sequence differs from germline, possibly due to a read error. J is TRBJ2-5 and V is TRBV7-7, with a tentative D call TRBD1 (6 bases). The CDR3 has 13 amino acids. Germline V gives CDR1 SSHAT, CDR2 FNYEAQ (reference sequence). CDR3 region: CASSRTVLETQYF. CDR3 in DNA: TGTGCTAGCAGCCGGACAGTTTTGGAGACCCAGTACTTC.

This clonotype was counted many times. The J gene is TRBJ1-1, the V gene TRBV12-3 or TRBV12-4; D uncertain. V was pared by 5 bases and J by 5 bases, with 12 bases between. CDR3 size: 13 residues. The CDR3 region is CASSPAWWTEAFF. The CDR3 nucleotides read TGTGCCAGCAGTCCTGCCTGGTGGACTGAAGCTTTCTTT.

In its sample, this clonotype was seen a few times. The rearrangement joins TRBV20-1 to TRBJ1-5, with 9 nucleotides matching TRBD1. With V trimmed by 6 bases and J by 6 bases, 3 bases remained unmatched. CDR1 is DFQATT, CDR2 SNEGSKA, per germline (reference sequence). The CDR3 covers 12 residues. In nucleotides, the CDR3 is TGCAGTGCCTCGGGACAGGGTCAGCCCCAGCATTTT. This gives the protein CSASGQGQPQHF.

The V gene is TRBV6-2 or TRBV6-3, the J gene TRBJ2-1, with D hard to call. The CDR3 extends over 16 amino acids. The V gene's germline CDR1 is MNHEY and CDR2 SVGEGT. Trimming took off 5 bases at V and 5 bases at J, with 19 bases between the two ends. This chain's CDR3 is CASSPSLLTFNNEQFF. The CDR3, as DNA: TGTGCCAGCAGTCCTTCTCTACTCACGTTCAACAATGAGCAGTTCTTC.

This clonotype occurred many times. V gene TRBV6-1 combines with J gene TRBJ1-1; D is ambiguous. Germline V gene sequence: CDR1 MNHNS, CDR2 SASEGT. The CDR3 loop spans 14 amino acids. The V gene lost 3 bases and the J gene lost 1 base, with 9 bases spanning the gap. CDR3 protein: CASSDMGRNTEAFF. CDR3 nucleotides: TGTGCCAGCAGTGACATGGGGAGGAACACTGAAGCTTTCTTT.